This T cell receptor beta chain stems from a study of T cells in Graves' hyperthyroidism and ophthalmopathy (dated by TCRdb to about 2019). With regard to the full study: Peripheral blood was collected at initial diagnosis, before any treatment. To identify TCR V-J signatures that set the groups apart, the researchers used a discovery cohort of 95 to 100 patients, made up of about 44 with Graves' ophthalmopathy and 57 with stable Graves' hyperthyroidism. Prospective prediction of ophthalmopathy was tested in an independent validation cohort consisting of roughly 19 hyperthyroidism patients and 15 or so patients who later progressed to ophthalmopathy. Thyroid tissue and blood T-cell repertoires from roughly six Graves' hyperthyroidism patients were also compared in the study. The 100 or so discovery patients were divided at random into training and test sets in a 7:3 ratio. The paper describes TCR Vbeta CDR3 sequencing of 140 or so peripheral blood samples, made up of 43 ophthalmopathy patients, roughly 80 hyperthyroidism patients and 17 progressor patients. After blood sampling, hyperthyroidism patients were treated with methimazole at a starting dose of 30 mg daily, and ophthalmopathy patients were treated with high-dose intravenous methylprednisolone. Study-wide findings and limitations: No statistical method was used to fix the sample size in advance, and group allocation was not hidden from the investigators. Ophthalmopathy was separated from stable hyperthyroidism by a 13 V-J signature model, with 85% to 90% sensitivity and about 81% specificity obtained in cross-validation and 80%/75% obtained in testing. In validation, progression to ophthalmopathy was predicted by the model with around 71% sensitivity and around 75% specificity, a median of about 6.4 months before onset. Most expanded thyroid clonotypes (frequency above 0.001) were also detected in blood, suggesting blood repertoires may reflect thyroid immune responses.

The TCR beta CDR3 regions were amplified from RNA transcripts. The TCR CDR3 was subjected to a first round of RT-PCR using the HTBI primer set and the Qiagen OneStep RT-PCR kit. The libraries were constructed in a second round of multiplex PCR and then size-selected and purified. Libraries were sequenced paired-end with 100 bp reads on an Illumina HiSeq2000. Per the source publication's procedure: SOAPnuke was used to process the raw data, removing reads that contained adapters or uncalled bases, had a mean Phred below 15, or lacked an exact match to the constant primer or identifier. High-quality paired reads were merged using COPE v1.2.5, and each unique nucleotide sequence was defined as a clonotype. MiTCR v1.1 was used to align clonotypes to the IMGT TRBV, TRBD and TRBJ reference segments. Only V-J combinations with frequency above 0.0001, covering roughly 99% of repertoires, were analysed. A TCS score was defined as the ratio between F50 (clonal expansion) and ExV (chaos), using BLOSUM62-based TCRdist between CDR3 peptides within each V-J. Welch's t-statistics and random forest reduced 450 to 600 V-J features to around 14, which were used in a naive Bayes classifier (R e1071). The public sequencing data were trimmed at Q25 with fastp and processed into clonotypes with MiXCR by TCRdb, which kept only in-frame beta chains. Identical CDR3 protein sequences are pooled into one entry, listed with their most common genes and DNA. TCRdb, not the authors, supplied the V and J calls. The table for this sample lists around 360,000 distinct CDR3 sequences; around 15% of them were counted only once. The top ten clonotypes cover roughly a fifth of the sample.

From the germline V gene, CDR1 is SGHTA and CDR2 is FQGTGA. Its CDR3 holds 16 amino acids, cysteine through phenylalanine. Of all the DNA, just the CDR3 is kept, 48 bases in frame from base 1. The V and J ends are trimmed by 3 bases and 2 bases, leaving 15 bases between them. This clonotype was seen many times. The antigen it recognizes is unknown. Base quality data are lacking; no much larger clone is found one base away. Ophthalmopathy patients had moderately to severely active disease, Clinical Activity Score of at least 3, NOSPECS grade of at least 4, and duration under 3 months. Any patient with an uncontrolled infection, another autoimmune disease, pregnancy or lactation was excluded. Diagnoses relied on clinical symptoms, serum thyroxine and TRAb, thyroid ultrasound and orbital computed tomography. Ficoll-Paque density gradient centrifugation was used to isolate PBMCs from 9.5 to 10 ml of fresh peripheral blood. Total RNA was extracted with Trizol reagent, and quality was checked on an Agilent 2100 Bioanalyzer.

The V and J segments used are TRBV7-3 and TRBJ2-3; the D segment may tentatively be TRBD1 or TRBD2, each giving 6 matched bases. This sequence was found in an older woman with Graves' ophthalmopathy. Sequenced input: blood. The CDR3 here reads CASSLFGGANTDTQYF. The bases read TGTGCCAGCAGCTTGTTCGGGGGCGCGAACACAGATACGCAGTATTTT.